Described below is a single TCR beta chain sequence and its context. This clonotype was recorded many times. The clone's antigen remains unknown. No base quality values were provided; no much bigger clone lies one nucleotide off. The TCR beta CDR3 regions were amplified from the RNA transcripts. The TCR CDR3 was subjected to a first round of RT-PCR using the HTBI primer set and the Qiagen OneStep RT-PCR kit. Libraries were constructed in a second round of multiplex PCR, after which size selection and purification were carried out. The libraries were sequenced on an Illumina HiSeq2000 using paired-end 100 bp reads. Per the original workflow: SOAPnuke was used to process the raw data, throwing out any read that contained adapters or uncalled bases, had a mean Phred below 15, or lacked an exact constant-primer or identifier match. COPE v1.2.5 was used to merge high-quality paired reads, and clonotypes were defined as unique nucleotide sequences. MiTCR v1.1 was used to align clonotypes to the IMGT TRBV, TRBD and TRBJ reference segments. The analysis was restricted to V-J combinations with a frequency above 0.0001, which together covered roughly 99% of the repertoires. The TCS score was defined as the ratio of F50 (clonal expansion) to E x V (chaos), calculated using BLOSUM62-based TCRdist between CDR3 peptides within each V-J. Welch's t-statistics and random forest reduced 514 V-J features to 13, which were used in a naive Bayes classifier (R e1071). The Morisita-Horn index was used to measure how similar the thyroid and blood repertoires were. The public reads were run again by TCRdb, first through fastp at Q25 and then through MiXCR, and only productive beta chains were kept. Records with the same CDR3 protein are collapsed into one entry carrying the most frequent genes and DNA. The V and J calls and clone size are TCRdb's, not the authors'. For this sample the table gives 30,000 to 40,000 distinct CDR3 sequences, of which about 50% were detected only once. About a sixth of the sample lies in the top ten.

The sample originates from a study of T cells in Graves' hyperthyroidism and ophthalmopathy (dated 2019 in TCRdb). Looking at the study overall: Peripheral blood was sampled at the time of initial diagnosis, prior to any treatment. To identify TCR V-J signatures that set the groups apart, the researchers used a discovery cohort of 90 to 100 patients, made up of some 41 with Graves' ophthalmopathy and some 58 with stable Graves' hyperthyroidism. Whether ophthalmopathy could be predicted prospectively was tested in an independent validation cohort made up of 18 to 20 hyperthyroidism patients plus 17 patients who later progressed to ophthalmopathy. The approximately 97 discovery patients were randomly divided into training and test sets at a 7:3 ratio. In addition, the study compared T-cell repertoires in thyroid tissue and in blood from about six Graves' hyperthyroidism patients. After sampling, hyperthyroidism patients received methimazole starting at 30 mg daily, and ophthalmopathy patients received high-dose intravenous methylprednisolone. The paper describes TCR Vbeta CDR3 sequencing of about 140 peripheral blood samples, made up of about 41 ophthalmopathy patients, roughly 72 hyperthyroidism patients and roughly 17 progressor patients.

The germline V gene supplies CDR1 MNHNS and CDR2 SASEGT. The CDR3 measures 17 amino acids from cysteine to phenylalanine. Of all the DNA, just the CDR3 is kept, 51 bases in frame from base 1. V is shortened by 1 base, J by 0 bases, and the region joining them spans 13 bases. What the work shows at the level of the full study, not this receptor alone: In validation, progression to ophthalmopathy was predicted by the model with roughly 71% sensitivity and 72% to 80% specificity, a median of roughly 6.4 months before onset. Sample size was not statistically predetermined, and blinding of investigators to group allocation was not performed. Most expanded thyroid clonotypes (frequency above 0.001) were also found in blood, which suggests that blood repertoires may mirror thyroid immune responses. Ophthalmopathy was separated from stable hyperthyroidism by a 13 V-J signature model, with 87.88% sensitivity and about 81% specificity obtained in cross-validation and 80%/75% obtained in testing.

In the ophthalmopathy patients, disease was moderately to severely active, with a Clinical Activity Score of 3 or more, a NOSPECS grade of 4 or more, and a duration of less than 3 months. The study excluded patients with uncontrolled infections, other autoimmune diseases, pregnancy or lactation. Diagnoses relied on clinical symptoms, serum thyroxine and TRAb, thyroid ultrasound and orbital computed tomography. PBMCs were separated from 10 ml of fresh peripheral blood using Ficoll-Paque density gradient centrifugation. Trizol reagent was used to extract total RNA, and RNA quality was then checked on an Agilent 2100 Bioanalyzer.

The sample was blood. This sequence originates from a man aged 35 to 55 with Graves' ophthalmopathy. The receptor chain draws on TRBV6-1 and TRBJ1-5; the best D guess is TRBD1, with 5 bases matching. The CDR3 loop reads CASSEGWGGYSNQPQHF. The nucleotides are TGTGCCAGCAGTGAAGGGTGGGGCGGATATAGCAATCAGCCCCAGCATTTT.